The sequence of this T cell receptor (beta chain) was determined in a study of response to subunit inactivated influenza vaccine. Study conclusions and caveats: New T cells are recruited in small numbers by each seasonal influenza vaccination, according to the authors' suggestion.

The V gene end was trimmed by 5 bases and the J gene end by 4 bases; junction bases not matched to a gene: 13. The CDR3 spans 17 residues. The V gene's germline CDR1 is MNHEY and CDR2 SMNVEV (reference sequence). TCRdb redid the calling of the RT-PCR reads with MiXCR, one entry per CDR3 protein. Of around 480,000 distinct CDR3 sequences detected, 16% appear once; the ten largest clones hold 3% to 3.5%. A note on this clonotype: What it recognizes is unknown.

The source material was CD4+ T cells sorted from PBMCs, sampled around 2 years after vaccination. The chain is built from TRBV27 and TRBJ2-5; the match to TRBD2 covers 10 bases. The TCR sequence derives from a man aged 45 to 70 who received an inactivated influenza vaccine. CDR3 protein: CASSIPELAGARETQYF. In DNA form, the CDR3 reads TGTGCCAGCAGTATCCCTGAGCTAGCGGGGGCTAGAGAGACCCAGTACTTC.